This is a list of T cell receptor beta chains from one sample in a study of blood T cell repertoires in COVID-19. The protocol was immunoSEQ multiplex PCR, while the TCRdb copy is restricted to in-frame clones and leaves out a portion. The sample holds roughly 250,000 clones, 80% to 90% seen once. What was sequenced was PBMCs or T cells enriched from blood (not recorded which). The receptor set was obtained from a woman between 18 and 29 years old who had recovered from COVID-19. The CDR3 runs from the conserved cysteine through the conserved F or W. A D gene is named only where the DNA matches it firmly. Part of the rows lack a size; the others show once, few, many or a class for expanded clones.

DNA,CDR3,V,J,size,D
TGTGCCAGCAGCCCGGACAGACAGAACACTGAAGCTTTCTTT,CASSPDRQNTEAFF,TRBV5-5,TRBJ1-1,once,NA
TGTGCCAGCAAACTAGCGGGTAGCACAGATACGCAGTATTTT,CASKLAGSTDTQYF,TRBV28,TRBJ2-3,NA,TRBD2
TGTGCCAGCCAAGGGACAGCTTCAAGTAATGAAAAACTGTTTTTT,CASQGTASSNEKLFF,TRBV19,TRBJ1-4,NA,TRBD1
TGCGCCAGCAGCAGTCGGGACAGGGAAGGGGGTGGCTACACCTTC,CASSSRDREGGGYTF,TRBV5-1,TRBJ1-2,NA,TRBD1
TGTGCCTGGAGCGGGACAGGGAGTTCGGCCTACGAGCAGTACTTC,CAWSGTGSSAYEQYF,TRBV30,TRBJ2-7,NA,TRBD1
TGTGCCTGGGACACGTCGCGCAATTCACCCCTCCACTTT,CAWDTSRNSPLHF,TRBV30,TRBJ1-6,NA,NA
TGTGCCAGCAGTTACCTGGGGGGCACCATATATTTT,CASSYLGGTIYF,TRBV6-5,TRBJ1-3,NA,NA
TGTGCCAGCAGTGTAGGCAGGGGCGACACCGGGGAGCTGTTTTTT,CASSVGRGDTGELFF,TRBV2,TRBJ2-2,NA,NA
TGTGCCAGCAGCTACGCAGGGGCGGAGACCCAGTACTTC,CASSYAGAETQYF,TRBV14,TRBJ2-5,NA,NA
TGTGCCAGCAGCTTATCCCGGGACAGCTATGGCTACACCTTC,CASSLSRDSYGYTF,TRBV7-9,TRBJ1-2,once,TRBD1
TGTGCCAGCACGTGGGACAGGGCTAACGAGCAGTACTTC,CASTWDRANEQYF,TRBV6-5,TRBJ2-7,NA,TRBD1
TGCGCCAGCAGCTTGGGCTCTAGCGGGGGAGAGACCCAGTACTTC,CASSLGSSGGETQYF,TRBV5-1,TRBJ2-5,NA,TRBD2
TGTGCCAGCAGCCCCGGACAGGGGGCAGGAGATACGCAGTATTTT,CASSPGQGAGDTQYF,TRBV5-4,TRBJ2-3,NA,TRBD1
TGTGCCAGCAGTGAAAGGAGTCTGTACAATCAGCCCCAGCATTTT,CASSERSLYNQPQHF,TRBV2,TRBJ1-5,NA,NA
TGTGCCAGCAGCGAACCCGGGACAGGGGGCGAGACAGATACGCAGTATTTT,CASSEPGTGGETDTQYF,TRBV7-9,TRBJ2-3,NA,TRBD1
TGTGCCAGCAGCTCGGGAGGGCGGGGTGCGACAGATACGCAGTATTTT,CASSSGGRGATDTQYF,TRBV9,TRBJ2-3,NA,TRBD2
TGTGCCAGCAATAGGGACTTTACGGGGGATTCACCCCTCCACTTT,CASNRDFTGDSPLHF,TRBV6-5,TRBJ1-6,NA,NA
TGTGCCAGCTCACCCGGGACAGGGATTAAGTGGGGCTACACCTTC,CASSPGTGIKWGYTF,TRBV18,TRBJ1-2,NA,TRBD1
TGTGCCAGCAGCTTAGGCAGGGGTGGCAATCAGCCCCAGCATTTT,CASSLGRGGNQPQHF,TRBV11-2,TRBJ1-5,NA,NA
TGCGCCAGCAGGGCAGGGGGCACTGAAGCTTTCTTT,CASRAGGTEAFF,TRBV10-1,TRBJ1-1,NA,TRBD1
TGTGCCAGCAGCCAAGAAGAAGGGGCCCATCAGCCCCAGCATTTT,CASSQEEGAHQPQHF,TRBV4-2,TRBJ1-5,NA,NA
TGTGCCAGCGCCGGGGGGGCCCATGGCTACACCTTC,CASAGGAHGYTF,TRBV6-5,TRBJ1-2,NA,NA
TGTGCCAGCAGCCAAACGGGCGCTGGAGGTGGCTACACCTTC,CASSQTGAGGGYTF,TRBV6-4,TRBJ1-2,NA,NA
TGCGCCAGCAGTGAGTCGACTCGACGGAGCTCCTATAATTCACCCCTCCACTTT,CASSESTRRSSYNSPLHF,TRBV10-2,TRBJ1-6,NA,NA
TGTGCCAGCAGCTTAGATCCGGGACAGGGAAGATCTGAAGCTTTCTTT,CASSLDPGQGRSEAFF,TRBV7-9,TRBJ1-1,NA,TRBD1
TGTGCCAGCAGCCAAGAAAGACTAGGATCGGTCGCGGAGCTGTTTTTT,CASSQERLGSVAELFF,TRBV3-1/TRBV3-2,TRBJ2-2,NA,NA
TGTGCCAGCAGCTTAACCCCCCTAGGTCGGGTCACCGGGGAGCTGTTTTTT,CASSLTPLGRVTGELFF,TRBV11-3,TRBJ2-2,NA,NA
TGTGCCAGTGAAGAACAGGGTGGGCTCCTATACGGCTACACCTTC,CASEEQGGLLYGYTF,TRBV2,TRBJ1-2,NA,NA
TGCGCCAGCAGCTTTGCGGGACAGATAAACACCATATATTTT,CASSFAGQINTIYF,TRBV5-1,TRBJ1-3,once,TRBD1
TGTGCCAGCAGGGGGGAGGTTCAGCCCCAGCATTTT,CASRGEVQPQHF,TRBV12-3/TRBV12-4,TRBJ1-5,NA,NA
TGTGCCAGCAGTTCCCCTAGGGACAGTGAAGCTTTCTTT,CASSSPRDSEAFF,TRBV6-5,TRBJ1-1,NA,TRBD1
TGTGCCAGCAGCACCGAGAAAGGCTACACCTTC,CASSTEKGYTF,TRBV5-4,TRBJ1-2,NA,NA
TGTGCCAGCAGCCCGACATTGACAGGGTACGGCTACACCTTC,CASSPTLTGYGYTF,TRBV14,TRBJ1-2,NA,TRBD1
TGTGCCAGCAGTTTGATGGGGGGTGAAGAGCAGTACTTC,CASSLMGGEEQYF,TRBV27,TRBJ2-7,NA,NA
TGTGCCAGTAGTACGGACAGGGTCGATGGCTACACCTTC,CASSTDRVDGYTF,TRBV19,TRBJ1-2,NA,TRBD1
TGCAGCGTTGTGGGGGGACCACTAAATCACAATGAGCAGTTCTTC,CSVVGGPLNHNEQFF,TRBV29-1,TRBJ2-1,NA,NA
TGTGCCAGCAGCCGTCGACAGGGAAACAACTATGGCTACACCTTC,CASSRRQGNNYGYTF,TRBV7-9,TRBJ1-2,NA,TRBD1
TGCGCCAGCAGCTGGGGCCCCAGGGATATAAACACTGAAGCTTTCTTT,CASSWGPRDINTEAFF,TRBV5-1,TRBJ1-1,NA,NA
TGTGCCAGCAGCTGGACAGAAGAGACCCAGTACTTC,CASSWTEETQYF,TRBV7-9,TRBJ2-5,NA,NA
TGTGCCAGCAGTGTTAGCGGGGGGGACGGGGATACGCAGTATTTT,CASSVSGGDGDTQYF,TRBV28,TRBJ2-3,NA,TRBD2
TGTGCCAGCAGCTACGGGACTAGCGACTACAATGAGCAGTTCTTC,CASSYGTSDYNEQFF,TRBV7-9,TRBJ2-1,NA,TRBD2
TGTGCCAGCAGCGGAGGGACTAGCGGGGGGCCGGCGTTCTTC,CASSGGTSGGPAFF,TRBV9,TRBJ2-1,NA,TRBD2